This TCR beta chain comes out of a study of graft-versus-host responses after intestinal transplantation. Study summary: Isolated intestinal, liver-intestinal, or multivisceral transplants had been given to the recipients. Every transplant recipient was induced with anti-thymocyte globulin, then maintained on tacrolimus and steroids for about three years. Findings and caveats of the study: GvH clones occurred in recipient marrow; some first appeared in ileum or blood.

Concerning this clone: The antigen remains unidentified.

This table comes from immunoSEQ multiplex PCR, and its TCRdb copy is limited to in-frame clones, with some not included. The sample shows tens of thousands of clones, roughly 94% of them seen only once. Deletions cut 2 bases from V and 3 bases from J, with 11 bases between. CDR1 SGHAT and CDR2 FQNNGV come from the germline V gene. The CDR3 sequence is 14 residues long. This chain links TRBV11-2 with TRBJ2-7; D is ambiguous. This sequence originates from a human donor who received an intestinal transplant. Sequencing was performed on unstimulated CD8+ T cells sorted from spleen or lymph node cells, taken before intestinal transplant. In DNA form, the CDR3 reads TGTGCCAGCAGCTTAATGACACTTTACTACGAGCAGTACTTC. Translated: CASSLMTLYYEQYF.